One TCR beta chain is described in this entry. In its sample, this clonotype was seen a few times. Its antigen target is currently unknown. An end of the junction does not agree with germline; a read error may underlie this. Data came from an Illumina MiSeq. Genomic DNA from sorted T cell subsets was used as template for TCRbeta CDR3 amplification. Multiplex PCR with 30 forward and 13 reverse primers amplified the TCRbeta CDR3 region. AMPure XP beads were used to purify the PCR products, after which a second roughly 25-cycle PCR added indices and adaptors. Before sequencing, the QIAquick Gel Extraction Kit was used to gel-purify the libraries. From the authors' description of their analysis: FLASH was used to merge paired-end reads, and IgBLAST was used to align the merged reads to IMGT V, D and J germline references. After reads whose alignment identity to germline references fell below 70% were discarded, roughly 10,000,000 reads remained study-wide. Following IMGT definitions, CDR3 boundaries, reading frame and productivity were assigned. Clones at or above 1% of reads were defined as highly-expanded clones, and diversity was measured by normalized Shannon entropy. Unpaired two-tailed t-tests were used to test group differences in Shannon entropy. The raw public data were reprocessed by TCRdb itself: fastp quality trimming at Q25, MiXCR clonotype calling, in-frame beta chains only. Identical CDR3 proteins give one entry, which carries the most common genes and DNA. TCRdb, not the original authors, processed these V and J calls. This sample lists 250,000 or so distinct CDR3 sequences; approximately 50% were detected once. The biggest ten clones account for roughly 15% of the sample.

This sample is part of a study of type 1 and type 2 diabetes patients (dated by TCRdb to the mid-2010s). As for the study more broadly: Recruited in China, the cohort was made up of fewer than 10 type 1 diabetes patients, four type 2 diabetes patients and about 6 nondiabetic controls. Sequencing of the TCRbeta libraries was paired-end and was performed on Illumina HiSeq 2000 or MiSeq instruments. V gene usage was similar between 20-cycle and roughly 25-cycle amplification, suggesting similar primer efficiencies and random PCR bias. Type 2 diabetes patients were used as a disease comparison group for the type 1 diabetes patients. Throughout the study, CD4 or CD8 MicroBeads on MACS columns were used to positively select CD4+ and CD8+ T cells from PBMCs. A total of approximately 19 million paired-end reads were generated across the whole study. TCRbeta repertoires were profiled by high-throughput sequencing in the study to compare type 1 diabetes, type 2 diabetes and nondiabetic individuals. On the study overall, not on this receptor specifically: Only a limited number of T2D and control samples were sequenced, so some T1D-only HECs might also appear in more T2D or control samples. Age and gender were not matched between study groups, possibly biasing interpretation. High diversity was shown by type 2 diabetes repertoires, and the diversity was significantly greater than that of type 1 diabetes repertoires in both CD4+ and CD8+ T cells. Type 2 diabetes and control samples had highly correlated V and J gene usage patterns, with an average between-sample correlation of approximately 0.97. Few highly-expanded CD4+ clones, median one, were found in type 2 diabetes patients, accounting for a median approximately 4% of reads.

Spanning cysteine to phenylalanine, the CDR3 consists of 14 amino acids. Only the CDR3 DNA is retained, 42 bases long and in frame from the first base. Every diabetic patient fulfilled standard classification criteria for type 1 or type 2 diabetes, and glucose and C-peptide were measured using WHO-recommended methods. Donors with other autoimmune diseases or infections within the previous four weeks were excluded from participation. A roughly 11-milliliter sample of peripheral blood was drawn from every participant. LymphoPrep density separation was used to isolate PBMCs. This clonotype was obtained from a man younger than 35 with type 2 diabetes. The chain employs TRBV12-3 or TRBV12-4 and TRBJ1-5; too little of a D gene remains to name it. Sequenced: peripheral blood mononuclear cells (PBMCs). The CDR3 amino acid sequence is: CASGLPGQNQPQHF. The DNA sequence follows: TGTGCCAGCGGTTTACCCGGGCAAAATCAGCCCCAGCATTTT.